This T cell receptor (beta chain) was documented in a study of blood T cell repertoires in COVID-19. Study at large: Nucleic acid was either cDNA or gDNA, and it came from T cells, B-cell-depleted T cells, or PBMCs.

V gave up 4 bases and J gave up 6 bases; unmatched junction bases: 8. This CDR3 is built from 14 residues. Germline V gene lookup returns CDR1 MNHNY and CDR2 SVGAGI (reference sequence). Per the study methods: Counts of nucleated cells, estimated from reference gene primer amplification, were obtained. Produced via immunoSEQ multiplex PCR; TCRdb's table is partial and in-frame only. For V, J and clone size, that table is used; D and trimming come from the DNA. Found here are over 250,000 clones, roughly 86% of them singletons; the top ten hold less than 3%. Sequencing was carried out using peripheral blood. This clonotype originated in a woman aged 45-59 years with acute or convalescent COVID-19. The V gene is TRBV6-6, the J gene TRBJ2-5; 7 positions agree with TRBD1. Written as DNA, the CDR3 is TGTGCCAGCAGTTCCCTACAGGGGATGCAGACCCAGTACTTC. Its translation is CASSSLQGMQTQYF.